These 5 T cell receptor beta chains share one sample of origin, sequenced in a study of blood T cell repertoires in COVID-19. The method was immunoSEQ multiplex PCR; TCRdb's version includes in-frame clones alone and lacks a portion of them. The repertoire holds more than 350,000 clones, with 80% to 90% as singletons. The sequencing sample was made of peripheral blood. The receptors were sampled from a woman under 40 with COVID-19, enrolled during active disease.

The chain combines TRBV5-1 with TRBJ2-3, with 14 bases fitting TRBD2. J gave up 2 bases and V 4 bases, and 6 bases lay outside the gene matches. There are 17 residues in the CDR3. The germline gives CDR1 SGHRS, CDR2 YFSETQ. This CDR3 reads CASSPGTSGRLTDTQYF. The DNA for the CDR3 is TGCGCCAGCAGCCCCGGGACTAGCGGGAGACTCACAGATACGCAGTATTTT.

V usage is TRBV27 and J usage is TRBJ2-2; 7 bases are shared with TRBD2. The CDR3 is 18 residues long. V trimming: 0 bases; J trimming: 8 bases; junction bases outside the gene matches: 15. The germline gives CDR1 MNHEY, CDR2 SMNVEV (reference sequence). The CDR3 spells CASSLSIRQGRTRGELFF. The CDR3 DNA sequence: TGTGCCAGCAGTTTATCGATTAGGCAGGGAAGGACTAGGGGGGAGCTGTTTTTT.

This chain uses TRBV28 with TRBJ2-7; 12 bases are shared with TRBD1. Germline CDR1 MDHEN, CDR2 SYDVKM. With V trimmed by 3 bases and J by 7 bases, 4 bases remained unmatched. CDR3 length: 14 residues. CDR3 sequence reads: CASSLGQGAKEQYF. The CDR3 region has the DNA TGTGCCAGCAGTTTGGGACAGGGGGCGAAAGAGCAGTACTTC.

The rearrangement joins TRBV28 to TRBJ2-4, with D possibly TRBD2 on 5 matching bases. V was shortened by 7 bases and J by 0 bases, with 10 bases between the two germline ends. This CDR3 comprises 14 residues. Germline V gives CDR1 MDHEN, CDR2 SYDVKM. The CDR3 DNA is TGTGCCAGCACCGCGGGCATAGCCAAAAACATTCAGTACTTC. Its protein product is CASTAGIAKNIQYF.

The CDR3: CATSDNGASSYNEQFF. CDR3 sequence (DNA): TGTGCCACCAGTGACAATGGAGCTAGCTCCTACAATGAGCAGTTCTTC. V gene TRBV24-1 combines with J gene TRBJ2-1; D gene unclear. The CDR3 runs 16 residues. Germline V lookup: CDR1 KGHDR, CDR2 SFDVKD. The V end was cut by 4 bases, the J end by 0 bases, with 12 bases between.